Included here is one T cell receptor beta chain sequence, with context. Assay used: immunoSEQ multiplex PCR; TCRdb lists only in-frame clones, some missing. Of about 68,000 clones listed, roughly 84% are singletons. The record originates from a study of OX40 agonist ivuxolimab in advanced cancers. Study summary: Patients got intravenous ivuxolimab at 0.01 to 10 mg/kg every 2 weeks. Of mixed ages from roughly 23 to 85 and averaging roughly 66 years, the group was roughly 83% male.

Prior autoimmune disease or systemic immunosuppression barred patients. The CDR3 consists of 16 residues. Germline CDR1 and CDR2: MDHEN and SYDVKM. V was clipped by 1 base and J by 0 bases, with 9 bases between them. J is TRBJ2-2 and V is TRBV28, with TRBD1 as a possible D gene (6 bases). The receptor was derived from an adult with an advanced solid tumor such as melanoma, head and neck, liver or kidney cancer. The sequences come from CD4+ or CD8+ T cells sorted from blood, collected in a trial of the OX40 agonist ivuxolimab. The CDR3 sequence: CASSLLGTSNTGELFF. The CDR3 DNA reads TGTGCCAGCAGTTTATTGGGGACATCGAACACCGGGGAGCTGTTTTTT.